Reported below is one T cell receptor (beta chain). Trimming cost V 2 bases and J 5 bases, with 11 bases left between them. CDR1 and CDR2 (germline): SEHNR, FQNEAQ (reference sequence). The CDR3 is 14 residues long. These data are taken from a study of cytomegalovirus exposure and HLA in healthy donors. In the PCR, 60 Vbeta and 13 Jbeta primers were used. Here immunoSEQ multiplex PCR was the method, and the copy in TCRdb shows in-frame clones only, minus some. The sample shows 100,000 or so clones, over 60% of them seen only once. The receptor's source is a man younger than 40 in good health and CMV-seropositive. The J gene is TRBJ2-3, the V gene TRBV7-9, with D possibly being TRBD1 (6 bases). Sequencing was carried out using PBMCs. CDR3 coding DNA: TGTGCCAGCAGCTTATACAGGGCGGGAGATACGCAGTATTTT. Its translation: CASSLYRAGDTQYF.